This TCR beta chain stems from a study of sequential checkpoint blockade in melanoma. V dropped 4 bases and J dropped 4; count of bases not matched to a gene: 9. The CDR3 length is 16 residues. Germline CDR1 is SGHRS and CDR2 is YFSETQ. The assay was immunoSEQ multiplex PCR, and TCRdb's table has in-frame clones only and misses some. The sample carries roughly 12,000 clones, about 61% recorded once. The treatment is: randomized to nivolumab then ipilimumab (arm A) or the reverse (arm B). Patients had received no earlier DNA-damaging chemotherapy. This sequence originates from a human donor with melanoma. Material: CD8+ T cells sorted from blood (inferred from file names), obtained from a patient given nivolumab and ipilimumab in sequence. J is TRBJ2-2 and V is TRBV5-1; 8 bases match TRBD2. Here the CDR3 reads CASSPPGLEGTGELFF. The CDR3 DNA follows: TGCGCCAGCAGCCCACCGGGACTAGAGGGCACCGGGGAGCTGTTTTTT.